The 29 T cell receptor beta chains below come from one sample, sequenced in a study of radiation and T cells in renal cell carcinoma. The data were produced by immunoSEQ multiplex PCR, yet TCRdb's version contains in-frame clones alone and is incomplete. The sample shows fewer than 45,000 clones, about 82% of them seen only once. Time point defined: blood 4 weeks post-SBRT, at nephrectomy. The sample's treatment: 15 Gy SBRT to primary tumor, nephrectomy 4 weeks later. Sequenced here: blood, sampled from a patient whose treatment included radiotherapy and nephrectomy. These receptors were obtained from a woman in her seventies with renal cell carcinoma.

The chain has TRBV27 and TRBJ2-1, with D possibly being TRBD2 (6 bases). Germline values: CDR1 MNHEY, CDR2 SMNVEV (reference sequence). The CDR3 is made up of 16 amino acids. The germline V and J ends were trimmed by 4 bases and 3 bases, with 16 bases remaining between them. CDR3 in DNA: TGTGCCAGCAGTTCCCTCCCTAGCGACCTCTACAATGAGCAGTTCTTC. Translation: CASSSLPSDLYNEQFF.

The chain is built from TRBV4-2 and TRBJ1-5; D is unclear. CDR1 and CDR2 (germline): LGHNA, YNFKEQ. V was pared by 0 bases and J by 6 bases, with 15 bases between. The CDR3 runs 16 residues. CDR3 sequence reads: CASSQEHLGGTQPQHF. The CDR3 DNA sequence: TGTGCCAGCAGCCAAGAGCATCTCGGAGGCACTCAGCCCCAGCATTTT.

CDR3 region: CASSLGPTEAFF. The CDR3 nucleotides read TGTGCCAGCAGCTTAGGACCCACTGAAGCTTTCTTT. The chain has TRBV7-6 and TRBJ1-1; D remains unclear. This CDR3 has 12 residues. With 1 base removed from V and 4 bases from J, the gap between germline ends came to 4 bases. CDR1 and CDR2 from the germline V gene are SGHVS and FNYEAQ.

This chain uses TRBV6-5 with TRBJ1-2; 7 bases match TRBD1. CDR1 and CDR2 (germline): MNHEY, SVGAGI. V was pared by 5 bases and J by 6 bases, with 9 bases of the junction left unmatched. The CDR3 extends over 14 amino acids. The CDR3 protein is CASSEQGQTNGYTF. The CDR3, as DNA: TGTGCCAGCAGTGAACAGGGACAGACAAATGGCTACACCTTC.

The chain is built from TRBV14 and TRBJ2-3; TRBD2 matches at 7 bases. V lost 3 bases and J lost 0; bases outside the gene matches: 6. CDR3 length: 16 residues. Germline V gene data show CDR1 as SGHDN and CDR2 as FVKESK. CDR3 loop: CASSQYLAVSTDTQYF. The CDR3 DNA is TGTGCCAGCAGCCAGTATCTAGCGGTGAGCACAGATACGCAGTATTTT.

The V call is TRBV28, the J call TRBJ2-7; D uncertain. Germline CDR1 and CDR2: MDHEN and SYDVKM. This CDR3 contains 12 residues. V was cut by 6 bases and J by 6 bases, with 12 bases left in between. CDR3 loop: CASSLWSSEQYF. Written as DNA, the CDR3 is TGTGCCAGCAGCCTTTGGTCAAGCGAGCAGTACTTC.

This chain uses TRBV5-1 with TRBJ2-2; the D gene is possibly TRBD2 (6 bases). With 4 bases removed from V and 6 bases from J, the gap between germline ends came to 16 bases. CDR1 is SGHRS, CDR2 YFSETQ, per germline. This CDR3 comprises 15 residues. CDR3: CASSEEGNSAGELFF. CDR3 bases: TGCGCCAGCAGCGAGGAGGGGAATTCGGCCGGGGAGCTGTTTTTT.

The chain uses TRBV7-3 and TRBJ2-1; no clear D. Deletions cut 5 bases from V and 5 bases from J, with 10 bases between. CDR1 SGHTA and CDR2 FQGTGA come from the germline V gene. The length of the CDR3 is 13 residues. This chain's CDR3 is CASSVDDNNEQFF. CDR3 sequence (DNA): TGTGCCAGCAGCGTGGACGATAACAATGAGCAGTTCTTC.

The chain links TRBV10-3 to TRBJ2-7; no clear D gene. CDR1 ENHRY and CDR2 SYGVKD come from the germline V gene. V was trimmed by 3 bases and J by 2 bases, leaving 8 bases between them. This CDR3 has 13 amino acids. Here the CDR3 reads CAISDYGTYEQYF. The DNA for the CDR3 is TGTGCCATCAGTGATTACGGTACCTACGAGCAGTACTTC.

The V gene is TRBV25-1, the J gene TRBJ2-4; D gene unclear. CDR1 and CDR2 (germline): MGHDK, SYGVNS. The CDR3 is made up of 15 amino acids. Trimming left V 1 base short and J 3 bases short, with 10 bases between. The CDR3 bases are TGTGCCAGCAGTGAATCCTCCTGGGGCAAAAACATTCAGTACTTC. Amino acids: CASSESSWGKNIQYF. Supplemented by reference TRBV25-1 and TRBJ2-4, the full variable domain reads EADIYQTPRYLVIGTGKKITLECSQTMGHDKMYWYQQDPGMELHLIHYSYGVNSTEKGDLSSESTVSRIRTEHFPLTLESARPSHTSQYLCASSESSWGKNIQYFGAGTRLSVL.

This clone was found a few times. V usage is TRBV7-2 and J usage is TRBJ2-7; TRBD1 aligns across 7 bases. Germline CDR1 and CDR2: SGHTA and FQGNSA. V shed 5 bases and J 4 bases; nucleotides not matched to a gene: 8. The CDR3 sequence is 14 residues long. CDR3 DNA: TGTGCCAGCAGCCGGGGAACAGGGGTGTACGAGCAGTACTTC. As protein: CASSRGTGVYEQYF.

Turning to this clone: At one boundary the junction diverges from the germline segment, which might be a read error. CDR3 loop: CASSLAGEQFF. The CDR3 DNA sequence: TGTGCCAGCAGTTTAGCAGGGGAGCAGTTCTTC. The chain combines TRBV7-9 with TRBJ2-1; tentatively, D is TRBD1 (5 bases). The CDR3 has 11 residues. CDR1 and CDR2 (germline): SEHNR, FQNEAQ (reference sequence). The complete variable domain, with remaining parts taken from reference TRBV7-9 and TRBJ2-1, reads DTGVSQNPRHKITKRGQNVTFRCDPISEHNRLYWYRQTLGQGPEFLTYFQNEAQLEKSRLLSDRFSAERPKGSFSTLEIQRTEQGDSAMYLCASSLAGEQFFGPGTRLTVL.

This chain links TRBV10-2 with TRBJ1-6, with D unclear. Per the germline V gene, CDR1 is WSHSY and CDR2 is SAAADI. The CDR3 spans 16 residues. Trimming removed 2 bases from V and 5 bases from J, with 13 bases in between. Here the CDR3 DNA reads TGCGCCAGCAGTGAGGTTGGTTCCCCCCATAATTCACCCCTCCACTTT. Translation gives CASSEVGSPHNSPLHF.

The rearrangement uses TRBV7-2 and TRBJ1-1, with a tentative D call TRBD1 (5 bases). With 1 base removed from V and 1 base from J, the gap between germline ends came to 13 bases. The CDR3 has 16 residues. Germline lookup yields CDR1 SGHTA and CDR2 FQGNSA. The CDR3 sequence: CASSLGRTPGNTEAFF. DNA for the CDR3: TGTGCCAGCAGCTTAGGTCGGACACCTGGGAACACTGAAGCTTTCTTT.

The J gene is TRBJ1-4, the V gene TRBV10-1; 7 nucleotides align to TRBD1. Germline V lookup: CDR1 WNHNN, CDR2 SYGVQD (reference sequence). Unmatched junction bases numbered 3, after V lost 0 bases and J lost 8 bases. This CDR3 has 14 residues. CDR3: CASSESTGDEKLFF. CDR3 bases: TGCGCCAGCAGTGAGTCCACAGGGGACGAAAAACTGTTTTTT.

V gene TRBV27 combines with J gene TRBJ2-7; D may be TRBD2 (6 bases). CDR3 length: 12 amino acids. From germline, CDR1 is MNHEY and CDR2 SMNVEV (reference sequence). V lost 2 bases to trimming and J lost 7 bases, with 9 bases between them. The CDR3 bases are TGTGCCAGCAGTTTAGAGGGGAGGGAGCAGTACTTC. Residues: CASSLEGREQYF.

This chain links TRBV7-9 with TRBJ2-3; D might be TRBD1 or TRBD2, each matching 5 bases. Germline V CDR1 and CDR2: SEHNR, FQNEAQ (reference sequence). The germline V and J ends were trimmed by 5 bases and 5 bases, with 14 bases remaining between them. The CDR3 is 14 residues long. Written as DNA, the CDR3 is TGTGCCAGCAGCCGAGGGGCCCTAATAGATACGCAGTATTTT. Encoded protein: CASSRGALIDTQYF.

This CDR3 reads CAISEGQGAGYEQYF. DNA of the CDR3: TGTGCCATCAGTGAAGGACAGGGGGCAGGCTACGAGCAGTACTTC. The rearrangement uses TRBV10-3 and TRBJ2-7, with 11 nucleotides matching TRBD1. The junction had 4 bases not matched to a gene; V was cut back by 3 bases and J by 3 bases. This CDR3 has 15 residues. Per germline, CDR1 ENHRY and CDR2 SYGVKD.

The chain links TRBV12-5 to TRBJ2-7, with D possibly TRBD2 on 5 matching bases. The CDR3 consists of 15 residues. Trimming removed 0 bases at V and 3 bases at J, with 12 bases between. Germline assignment: CDR1 LGHNT and CDR2 FRNRAP. CDR3 protein: CASGLVVYGSYEQYF. The CDR3 DNA reads as TGTGCTAGTGGTTTGGTTGTTTATGGGAGCTACGAGCAGTACTTC.

J is TRBJ2-5 and V is TRBV5-1; D ambiguous. Germline CDR1 and CDR2: SGHRS and YFSETQ. With 2 bases removed from V and 4 bases from J, the gap between germline ends came to 12 bases. This CDR3 is 14 amino acids long. CDR3 loop: CASSLERTGETQYF. The CDR3 DNA reads TGCGCCAGCAGCTTAGAAAGGACCGGAGAGACCCAGTACTTC.

The rearrangement links TRBV19 to TRBJ1-2; D gene unclear. The germline V gene has CDR1 LNHDA and CDR2 SQIVND (reference sequence). The CDR3 has 15 amino acids. Trimming pared 5 bases from V and 3 bases from J, leaving 16 bases between. This chain's CDR3 is CASSFALGFDYGYTF. CDR3 nucleotide sequence: TGTGCCAGTAGTTTTGCCCTGGGCTTCGACTATGGCTACACCTTC.

The CDR3 reads CASSFDISYGYTF. The CDR3 DNA sequence: TGCGCCAGCAGCTTCGACATCTCCTATGGCTACACCTTC. This rearrangement joins TRBV5-1 to TRBJ1-2, with unresolved D. Deletions cut 2 bases from V and 4 bases from J, with 9 bases between. Germline lookup yields CDR1 SGHRS and CDR2 YFSETQ. The CDR3 length is 13 residues. The whole variable domain, remainder taken from reference TRBV5-1 and TRBJ1-2, is KAGVTQTPRYLIKTRGQQVTLSCSPISGHRSVSWYQQTPGQGLQFLFEYFSETQRNKGNFPGRFSGRQFSNSRSEMNVSTLELGDSALYLCASSFDISYGYTFGSGTRLTVV.

V gene TRBV10-2 combines with J gene TRBJ1-1; TRBD1 matches at 8 bases. Germline CDR1 is WSHSY and CDR2 is SAAADI. The ends lost 7 bases at V and 4 bases at J; junction bases unmatched: 8. CDR3 size: 14 residues. As DNA, the CDR3 is TGCGCCAGCAAAGTGACAGGGGTAGGCACTGAAGCTTTCTTT. Its protein is CASKVTGVGTEAFF.

The chain employs TRBV7-8 and TRBJ1-2; D possibly corresponds to TRBD1 (6 bases). CDR3 length: 14 amino acids. Germline V gene sequence: CDR1 SGHVS, CDR2 FQNEAQ. V was cut by 3 bases and J by 0 bases, with 8 bases left in between. The CDR3 here is CASSLGTSNYGYTF. The CDR3 DNA reads as TGTGCCAGCAGCTTGGGGACATCTAACTATGGCTACACCTTC.

The chain combines TRBV6-1 with TRBJ2-5; D gene ambiguous. From germline, CDR1 is MNHNS and CDR2 SASEGT. V was pared by 0 bases and J by 3 bases, with 8 bases between. There are 14 residues in the CDR3. Here the CDR3 DNA reads TGTGCCAGCAGTGAAGCGCTGTCAGAAGAGACCCAGTACTTC. Residues: CASSEALSEETQYF.

This rearrangement joins TRBV11-2 to TRBJ1-1; 9 nucleotides match TRBD1. The CDR3 sequence is 17 residues long. The trim removed 3 bases at V and 5 bases at J, leaving 13 bases unmatched. The germline CDR1 and CDR2 sequences are SGHAT and FQNNGV. The CDR3 loop is CASSFLTGTGIPTEAFF. In DNA, the CDR3 is TGTGCCAGCAGCTTCCTCACCGGGACAGGGATCCCTACTGAAGCTTTCTTT.

V usage is TRBV11-2 and J usage is TRBJ2-7, with D unresolved. V shed 5 bases and J shed 2 bases, with 7 bases lying between them. The CDR3 is 12 amino acids. From germline, CDR1 is SGHAT and CDR2 FQNNGV. CDR3 nucleotides: TGTGCCAGCAGCCACGGTACCTACGAGCAGTACTTC. Translation gives CASSHGTYEQYF. Looking up the rest from reference TRBV11-2 and TRBJ2-7 gives the full variable domain: EAGVAQSPRYKIIEKRQSVAFWCNPISGHATLYWYQQILGQGPKLLIQFQNNGVVDDSQLPKDRFSAERLKGVDSTLKIQPAKLEDSAVYLCASSHGTYEQYFGPGTRLTVT.

The chain recombines TRBV19 with TRBJ2-3; 11 nucleotides match TRBD2. The CDR3 extends over 14 amino acids. Germline V gene sequence: CDR1 LNHDA, CDR2 SQIVND (reference sequence). Trimming at V came to 8 bases and at J to 0 bases, leaving 1 base not matched to a gene. CDR3 region: CASRTSGSTDTQYF. CDR3 DNA sequence: TGTGCCAGTCGGACTAGCGGGAGCACAGATACGCAGTATTTT.

This clone was counted only a few times. The chain couples TRBV7-9 to TRBJ2-2; weak D call: TRBD1 (5 bases). Germline CDR1 reads SEHNR; CDR2 reads FQNEAQ (reference sequence). V was trimmed by 11 bases and J by 0 bases, leaving 19 bases between them. This CDR3 comprises 16 residues. CDR3 residues: CAGAVKGPANTGELFF. For the CDR3, the DNA is TGTGCCGGGGCCGTAAAGGGGCCCGCGAACACCGGGGAGCTGTTTTTT.